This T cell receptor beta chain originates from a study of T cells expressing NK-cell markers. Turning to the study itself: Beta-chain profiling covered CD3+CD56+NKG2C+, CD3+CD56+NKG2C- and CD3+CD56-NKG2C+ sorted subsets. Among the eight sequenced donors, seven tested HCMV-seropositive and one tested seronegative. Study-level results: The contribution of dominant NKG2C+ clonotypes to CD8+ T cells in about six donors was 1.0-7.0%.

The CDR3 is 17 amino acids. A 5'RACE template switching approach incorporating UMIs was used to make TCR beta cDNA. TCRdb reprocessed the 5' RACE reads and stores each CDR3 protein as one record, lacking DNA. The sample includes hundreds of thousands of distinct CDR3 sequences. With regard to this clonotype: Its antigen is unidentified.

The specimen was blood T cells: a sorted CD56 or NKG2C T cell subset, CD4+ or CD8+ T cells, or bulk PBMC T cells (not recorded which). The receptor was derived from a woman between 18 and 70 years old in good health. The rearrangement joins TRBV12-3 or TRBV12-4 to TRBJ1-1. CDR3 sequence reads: CASTFPRGEANNTEAFF.